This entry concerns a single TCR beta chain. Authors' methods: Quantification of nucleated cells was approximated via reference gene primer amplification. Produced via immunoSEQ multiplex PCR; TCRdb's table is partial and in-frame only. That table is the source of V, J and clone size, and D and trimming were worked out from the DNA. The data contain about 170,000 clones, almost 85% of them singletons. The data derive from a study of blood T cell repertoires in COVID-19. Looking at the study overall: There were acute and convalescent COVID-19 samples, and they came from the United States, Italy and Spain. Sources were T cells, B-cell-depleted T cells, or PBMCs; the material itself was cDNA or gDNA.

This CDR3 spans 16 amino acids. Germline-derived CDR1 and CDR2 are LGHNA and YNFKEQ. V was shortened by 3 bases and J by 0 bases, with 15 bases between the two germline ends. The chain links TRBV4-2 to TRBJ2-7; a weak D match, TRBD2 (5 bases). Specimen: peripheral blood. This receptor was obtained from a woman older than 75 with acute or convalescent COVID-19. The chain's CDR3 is CASSHPIQSGSYEQYF. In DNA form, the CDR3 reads TGTGCCAGCAGCCATCCTATCCAAAGCGGCTCCTACGAGCAGTACTTC.